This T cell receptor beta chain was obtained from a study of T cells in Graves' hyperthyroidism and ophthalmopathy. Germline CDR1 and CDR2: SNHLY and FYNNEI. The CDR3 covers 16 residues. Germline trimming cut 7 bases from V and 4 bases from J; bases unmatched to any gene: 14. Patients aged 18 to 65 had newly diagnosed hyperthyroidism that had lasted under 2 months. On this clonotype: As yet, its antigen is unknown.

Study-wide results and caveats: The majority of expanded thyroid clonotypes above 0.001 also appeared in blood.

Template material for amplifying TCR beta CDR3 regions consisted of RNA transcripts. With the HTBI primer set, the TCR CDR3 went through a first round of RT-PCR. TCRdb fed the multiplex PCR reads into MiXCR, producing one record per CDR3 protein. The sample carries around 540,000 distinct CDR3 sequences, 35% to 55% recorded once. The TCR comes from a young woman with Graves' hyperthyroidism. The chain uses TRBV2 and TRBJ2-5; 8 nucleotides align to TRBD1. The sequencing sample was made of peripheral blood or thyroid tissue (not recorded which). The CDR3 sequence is CASIGGPGQGAETQYF. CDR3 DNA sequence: TGTGCCAGCATCGGGGGCCCTGGCCAGGGGGCAGAGACCCAGTACTTC.